This entry describes one TCR beta chain. The antigen remains unidentified. 13 Jbeta primers and 60 Vbeta primers were used for the PCR. Measured with immunoSEQ multiplex PCR; TCRdb has only the in-frame clones, and not every one. Of about 220,000 clones in the sample, around 76% are singletons; the top ten hold under 0.8%. The data originate from a study of cytomegalovirus exposure and HLA in healthy donors. Study findings and constraints: A later analysis reported that several of the most significant clusters appeared to be linked to common viral pathogens, among them Epstein-Barr virus. Later findings reportedly placed an Asian-associated ancestry cluster below the approximately 620-donor mean for N-insertions.

Sequencing was carried out using PBMCs. The clonotype originates from a young man in good health and CMV-seronegative.

In DNA, the CDR3 is TGTGCCAGCAGCGCACTCCACCTAGCGGGCCCCCAAGAGACCCAGTACTTC. It translates to CASSALHLAGPQETQYF. The V and J genes are TRBV9 and TRBJ2-5; 8 nucleotides agree with TRBD2. Looked up from germline, CDR1 is SGDLS and CDR2 is YYNGEE. This CDR3 spans 17 amino acids. Losses at the gene ends were 3 bases for V and 1 base for J; bases not matched to a gene: 11.